This T cell receptor (beta chain) was sequenced in a study of preoperative IRX-2 immunotherapy in early breast cancer. Treatment here: preoperative locoregional IRX-2 cytokine immunotherapy. Samples came from a phase Ib trial of preoperative locoregional IRX-2 cytokine immunotherapy. The germline V and J ends were trimmed by 3 bases and 1 base, with 12 bases remaining between them. CDR3 size: 15 residues. Germline V gene lookup returns CDR1 SGHVS and CDR2 FNYEAQ. A single count supports this clone. The data were produced by immunoSEQ multiplex PCR, yet TCRdb's version contains in-frame clones alone and is incomplete. The sample yields some 19,000 clones, about 85% seen once.

The TCR was taken from a human donor with breast cancer. The chain has TRBV7-6 and TRBJ2-5, with a tentative D call TRBD1 (5 bases). This material consisted of lymph node tissue, taken after IRX-2 immunotherapy. DNA for the CDR3: TGTGCCAGCAGCTTGATTAGAACAGGCCAAGAGACCCAGTACTTC. It translates to CASSLIRTGQETQYF. Together with reference TRBV7-6 and TRBJ2-5, the CDR3 gives the full variable domain: GAGVSQSPRYKVTKRGQDVALRCDPISGHVSLYWYRQALGQGPEFLTYFNYEAQQDKSGLPNDRFSAERPEGSISTLTIQRTEQRDSAMYRCASSLIRTGQETQYFGPGTRLLVL.